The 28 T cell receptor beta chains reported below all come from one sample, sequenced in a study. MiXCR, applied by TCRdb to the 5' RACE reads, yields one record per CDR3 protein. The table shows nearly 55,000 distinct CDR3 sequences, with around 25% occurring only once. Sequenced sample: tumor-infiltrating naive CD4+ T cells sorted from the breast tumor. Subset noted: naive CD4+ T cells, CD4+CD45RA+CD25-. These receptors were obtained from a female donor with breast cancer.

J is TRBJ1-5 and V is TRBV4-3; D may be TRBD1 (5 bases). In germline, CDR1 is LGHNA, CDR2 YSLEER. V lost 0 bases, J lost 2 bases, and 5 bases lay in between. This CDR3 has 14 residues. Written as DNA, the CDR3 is TGCGCCAGCAGCCAAGACAGGGGCAATCAGCCCCAGCATTTT. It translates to CASSQDRGNQPQHF.

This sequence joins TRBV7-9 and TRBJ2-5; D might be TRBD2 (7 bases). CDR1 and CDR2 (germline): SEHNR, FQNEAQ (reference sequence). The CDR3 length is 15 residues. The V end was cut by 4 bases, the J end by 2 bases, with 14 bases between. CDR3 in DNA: TGTGCCAGCAGCTCATGGGGGGGGCGGCAAGAGACCCAGTACTTC. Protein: CASSSWGGRQETQYF.

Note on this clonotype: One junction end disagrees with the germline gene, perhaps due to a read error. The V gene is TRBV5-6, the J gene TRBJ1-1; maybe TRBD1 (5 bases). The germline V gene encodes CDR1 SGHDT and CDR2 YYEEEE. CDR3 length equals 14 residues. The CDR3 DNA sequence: TGTGCCAGCAGCTTGGGACAGAGGAACACTGAAGCTTGCTTT. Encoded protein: CASSLGQRNTEACF.

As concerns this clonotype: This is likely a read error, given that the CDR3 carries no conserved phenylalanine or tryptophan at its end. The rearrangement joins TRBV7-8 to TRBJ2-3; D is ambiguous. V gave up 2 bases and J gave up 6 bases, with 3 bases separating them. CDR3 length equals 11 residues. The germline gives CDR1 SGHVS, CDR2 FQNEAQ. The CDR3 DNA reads TGTGCCAGCAGCTTAAAGGATACGCAGTATGTT. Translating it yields CASSLKDTQYV.

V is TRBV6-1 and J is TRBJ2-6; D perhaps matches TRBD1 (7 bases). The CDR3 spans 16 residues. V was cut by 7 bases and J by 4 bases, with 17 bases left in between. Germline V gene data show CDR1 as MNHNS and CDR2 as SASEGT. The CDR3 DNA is TGTGCCAGCACCCACCAGGGGGGTACCGGGGCCAACGTCCTGACTTTC. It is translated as CASTHQGGTGANVLTF.

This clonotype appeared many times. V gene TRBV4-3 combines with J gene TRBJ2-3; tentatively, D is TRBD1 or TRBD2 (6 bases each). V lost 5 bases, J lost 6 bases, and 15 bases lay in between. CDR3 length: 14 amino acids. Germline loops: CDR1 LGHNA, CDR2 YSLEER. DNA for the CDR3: TGCGCCAGCAGCGTCCAGACGGGGGCGGATACGCAGTATTTT. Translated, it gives CASSVQTGADTQYF.

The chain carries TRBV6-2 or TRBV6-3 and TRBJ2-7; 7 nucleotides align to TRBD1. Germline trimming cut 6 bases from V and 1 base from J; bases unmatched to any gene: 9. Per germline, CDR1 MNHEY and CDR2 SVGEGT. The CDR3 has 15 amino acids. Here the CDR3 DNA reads TGTGCCAGCAGCCCCGCCGGGACAGCTTCCTACGAGCAGTACTTC. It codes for CASSPAGTASYEQYF.

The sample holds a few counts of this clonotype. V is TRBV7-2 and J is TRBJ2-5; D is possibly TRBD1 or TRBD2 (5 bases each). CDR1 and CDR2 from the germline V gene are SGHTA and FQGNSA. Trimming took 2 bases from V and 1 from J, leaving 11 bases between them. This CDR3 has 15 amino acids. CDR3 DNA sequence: TGTGCCAGCAGCTTAAACGGGGACCGCCAAGAGACCCAGTACTTC. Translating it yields CASSLNGDRQETQYF.

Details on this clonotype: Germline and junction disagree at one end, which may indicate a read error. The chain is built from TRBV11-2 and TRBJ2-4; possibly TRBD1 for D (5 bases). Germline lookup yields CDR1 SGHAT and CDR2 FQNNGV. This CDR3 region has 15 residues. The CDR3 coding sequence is TGTGCCAGCAGCTTAGTAAGGCAGGGCAAAAACATTCAGAACTTC. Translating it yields CASSLVRQGKNIQNF.

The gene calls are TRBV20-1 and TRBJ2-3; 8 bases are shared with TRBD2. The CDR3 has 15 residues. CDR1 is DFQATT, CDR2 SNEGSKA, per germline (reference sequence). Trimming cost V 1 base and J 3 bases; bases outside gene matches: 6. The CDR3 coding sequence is TGCAGTGCTAGAGTCGCGGGAGGCAGGACAGATACGCAGTATTTT. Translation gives CSARVAGGRTDTQYF.

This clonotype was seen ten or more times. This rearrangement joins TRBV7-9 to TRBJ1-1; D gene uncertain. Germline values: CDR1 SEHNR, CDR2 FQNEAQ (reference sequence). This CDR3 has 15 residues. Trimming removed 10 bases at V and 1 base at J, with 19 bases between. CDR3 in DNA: TGTGCCACCGATGATTTTCCCGGAGGGAACACTGAAGCTTTCTTT. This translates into CATDDFPGGNTEAFF. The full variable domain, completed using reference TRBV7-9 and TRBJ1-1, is DTGVSQNPRHKITKRGQNVTFRCDPISEHNRLYWYRQTLGQGPEFLTYFQNEAQLEKSRLLSDRFSAERPKGSFSTLEIQRTEQGDSAMYLCATDDFPGGNTEAFFGQGTRLTVV.

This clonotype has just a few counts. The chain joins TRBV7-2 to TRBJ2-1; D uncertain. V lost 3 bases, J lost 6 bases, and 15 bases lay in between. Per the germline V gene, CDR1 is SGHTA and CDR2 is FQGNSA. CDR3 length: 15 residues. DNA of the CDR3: TGTGCCAGCAGCTTTTCGGCAGAAGGGTTCAATGAGCAGTTCTTC. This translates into CASSFSAEGFNEQFF.

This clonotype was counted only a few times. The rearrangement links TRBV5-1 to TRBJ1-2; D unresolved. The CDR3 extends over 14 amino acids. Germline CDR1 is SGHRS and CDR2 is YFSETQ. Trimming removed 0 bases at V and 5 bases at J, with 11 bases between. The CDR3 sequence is CASSLGQPLYGYTF. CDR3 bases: TGCGCCAGCAGCTTGGGTCAGCCGCTGTATGGCTACACCTTC.

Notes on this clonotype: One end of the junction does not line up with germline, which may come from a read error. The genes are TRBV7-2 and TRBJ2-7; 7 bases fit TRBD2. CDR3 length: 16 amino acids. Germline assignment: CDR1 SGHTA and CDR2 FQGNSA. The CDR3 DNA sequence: TGTGCCAGCAGCTTACCCGGGACTACTACCTCCTACGAGCAGTCCTTC. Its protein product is CASSLPGTTTSYEQSF. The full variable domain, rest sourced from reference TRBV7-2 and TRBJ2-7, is GAGVSQSPSNKVTEKGKDVELRCDPISGHTALYWYRQSLGQGLEFLIYFQGNSAPDKSGLPSDRFSAERTGGSVSTLTIQRTQQEDSAVYLCASSLPGTTTSYEQSFGPGTRLTVT.

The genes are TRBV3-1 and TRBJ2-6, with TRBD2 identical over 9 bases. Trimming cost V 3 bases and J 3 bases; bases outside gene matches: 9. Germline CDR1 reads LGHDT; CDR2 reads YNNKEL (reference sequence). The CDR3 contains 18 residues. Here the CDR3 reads CASSQRAGGPGGANVLTF. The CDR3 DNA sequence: TGTGCCAGCAGCCAGAGGGCGGGAGGGCCCGGTGGGGCCAACGTCCTGACTTTC.

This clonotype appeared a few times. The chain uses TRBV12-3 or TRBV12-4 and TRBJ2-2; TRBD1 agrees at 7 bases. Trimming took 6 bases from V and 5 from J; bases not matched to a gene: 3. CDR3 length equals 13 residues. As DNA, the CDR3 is TGTGCCAGCAGCGGGACAGCAACCGGGGAGCTGTTTTTT. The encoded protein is CASSGTATGELFF.

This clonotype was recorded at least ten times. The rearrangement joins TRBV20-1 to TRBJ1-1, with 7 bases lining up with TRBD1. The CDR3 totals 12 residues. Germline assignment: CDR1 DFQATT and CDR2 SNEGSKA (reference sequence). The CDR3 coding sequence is TGCAGGGGGATCAGGGGGGACACTGAAGCTTTCTTT. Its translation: CRGIRGDTEAFF.

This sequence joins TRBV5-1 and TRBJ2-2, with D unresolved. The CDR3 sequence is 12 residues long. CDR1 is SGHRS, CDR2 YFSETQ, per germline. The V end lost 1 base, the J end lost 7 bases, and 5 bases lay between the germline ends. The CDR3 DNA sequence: TGCGCCAGCAGCTTGAGTAACGGGGAGCTGTTTTTT. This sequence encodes CASSLSNGELFF.

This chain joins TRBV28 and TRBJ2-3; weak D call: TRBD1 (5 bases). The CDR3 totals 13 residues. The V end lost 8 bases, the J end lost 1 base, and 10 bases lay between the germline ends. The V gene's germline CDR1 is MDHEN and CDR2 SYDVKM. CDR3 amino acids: CASGETGTDTQYF. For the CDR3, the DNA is TGTGCCAGCGGAGAGACAGGCACAGATACGCAGTATTTT.

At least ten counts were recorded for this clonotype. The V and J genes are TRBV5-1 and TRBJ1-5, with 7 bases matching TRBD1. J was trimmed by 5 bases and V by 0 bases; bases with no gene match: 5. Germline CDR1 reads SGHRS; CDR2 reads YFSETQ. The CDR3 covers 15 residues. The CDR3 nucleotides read TGCGCCAGCAGCTTGGAGGGGGCATCGGATCAGCCCCAGCATTTT. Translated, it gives CASSLEGASDQPQHF.

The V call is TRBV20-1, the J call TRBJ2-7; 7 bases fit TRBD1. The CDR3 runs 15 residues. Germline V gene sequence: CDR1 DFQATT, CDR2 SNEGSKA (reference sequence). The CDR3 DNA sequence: TGCCCCACAATCCCTAGACAGGGCTACTCCTACGAGCAGTACTTC. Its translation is CPTIPRQGYSYEQYF.

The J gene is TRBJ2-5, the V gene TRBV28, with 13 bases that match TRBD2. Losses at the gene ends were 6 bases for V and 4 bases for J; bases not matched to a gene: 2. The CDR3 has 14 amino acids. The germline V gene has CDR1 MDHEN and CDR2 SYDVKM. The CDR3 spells CASSGLAGAETQYF. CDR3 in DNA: TGTGCCAGCAGCGGACTAGCGGGAGCAGAGACCCAGTACTTC.

CDR3 residues: CASSVWESNQPQHF. The CDR3 region has the DNA TGTGCCAGCAGTGTCTGGGAGAGCAATCAGCCCCAGCATTTT. V gene TRBV6-1 combines with J gene TRBJ1-5, with D unclear. Trimming stripped 4 bases from V and 1 base from J, with 8 bases between. The CDR3 covers 14 residues. CDR1 is MNHNS, CDR2 SASEGT, per germline.

In DNA form, the CDR3 reads TGCGCCAGCAGCTTGGAAGCAGGGACAGGGGGTTTTTTCACCTTC. This gives the protein CASSLEAGTGGFFTF. This chain connects TRBV5-1 to TRBJ1-2, with 11 bases lining up with TRBD1. The CDR3 contains 15 residues. Germline V CDR1 and CDR2: SGHRS, YFSETQ. Germline trimming cut 0 bases from V and 13 bases from J; bases unmatched to any gene: 11.

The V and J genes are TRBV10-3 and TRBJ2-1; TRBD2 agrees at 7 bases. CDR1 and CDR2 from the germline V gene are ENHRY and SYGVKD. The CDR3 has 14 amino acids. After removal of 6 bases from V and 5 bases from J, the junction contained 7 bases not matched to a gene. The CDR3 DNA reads TGTGCCATCAGCGTGGGACTAAGAAACAATGAGCAGTTCTTC. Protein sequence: CAISVGLRNNEQFF.

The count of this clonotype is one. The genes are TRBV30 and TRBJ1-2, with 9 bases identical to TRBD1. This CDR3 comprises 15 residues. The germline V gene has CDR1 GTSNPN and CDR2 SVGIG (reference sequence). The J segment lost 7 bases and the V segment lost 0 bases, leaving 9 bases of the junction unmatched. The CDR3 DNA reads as TGTGCCTGGAGTGTACTTATGGGGACAGGGTCTGGCTACACCTTC. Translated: CAWSVLMGTGSGYTF.

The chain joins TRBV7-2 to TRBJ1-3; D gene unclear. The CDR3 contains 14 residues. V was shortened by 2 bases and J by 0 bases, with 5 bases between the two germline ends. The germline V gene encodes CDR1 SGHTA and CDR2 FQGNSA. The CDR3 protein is CASSLQNSGNTIYF. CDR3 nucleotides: TGTGCCAGCAGCTTACAAAACTCTGGAAACACCATATATTTT.

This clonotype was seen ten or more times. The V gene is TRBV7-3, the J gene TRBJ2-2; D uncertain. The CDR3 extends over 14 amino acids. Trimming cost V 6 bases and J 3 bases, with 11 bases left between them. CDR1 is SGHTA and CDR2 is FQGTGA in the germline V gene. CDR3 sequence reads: CASREYADTGELFF. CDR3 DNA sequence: TGTGCCAGCAGGGAATACGCTGACACCGGGGAGCTGTTTTTT.